This T cell receptor beta chain was profiled in a study of a mutant IDH1 vaccine in newly diagnosed glioma. The overall study: Patients previously underwent radiotherapy, temozolomide, or both, and most underwent both.

Libraries were prepared by immunoSEQ multiplex PCR; TCRdb keeps only in-frame clonotypes and omits some of them. The data show some 70,000 clones, approximately 84% seen once. On this clone itself: The antigen is unknown.

Per germline, CDR1 LNHDA and CDR2 SQIVND (reference sequence). V lost 5 bases to trimming and J lost 2 bases; unmatched junction nucleotides: 7. The CDR3 runs to 15 residues. Time point given: week 23, last vaccination. All doses held 300 ug of mutant IDH1 20-mer peptide, with topical imiquimod. The donor cohort comprised cases of new WHO grade 3 or 4 IDH1-mutant, ATRX-lost astrocytoma. The genes are TRBV19 and TRBJ2-7; 9 positions match TRBD1. The sequence was obtained from a young man with glioma. The material was PBMCs, obtained from a glioma patient whose treatment included an IDH1 peptide vaccine. The CDR3 nucleotides read TGTGCCAGTAGTTTCGGGACAGGGCAGGCCTACGAGCAGTACTTC. Protein product: CASSFGTGQAYEQYF.